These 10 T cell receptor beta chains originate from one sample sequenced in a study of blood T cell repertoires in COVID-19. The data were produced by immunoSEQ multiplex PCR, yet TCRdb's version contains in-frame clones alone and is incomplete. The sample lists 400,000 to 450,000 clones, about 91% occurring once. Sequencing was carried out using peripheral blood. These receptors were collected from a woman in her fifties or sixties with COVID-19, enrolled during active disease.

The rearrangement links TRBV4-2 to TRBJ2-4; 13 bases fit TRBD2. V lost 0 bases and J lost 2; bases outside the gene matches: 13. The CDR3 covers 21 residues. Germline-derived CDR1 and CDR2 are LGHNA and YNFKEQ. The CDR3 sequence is CASSQDKLLAGGPRSKNIQYF. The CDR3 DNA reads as TGTGCCAGCAGCCAAGATAAATTACTAGCGGGGGGGCCGAGGTCCAAAAACATTCAGTACTTC.

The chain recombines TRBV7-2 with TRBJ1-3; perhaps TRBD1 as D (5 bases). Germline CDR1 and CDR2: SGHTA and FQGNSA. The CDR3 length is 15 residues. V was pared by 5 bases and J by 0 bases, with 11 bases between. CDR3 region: CASSKDRISGNTIYF. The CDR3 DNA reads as TGTGCCAGCAGCAAAGACAGAATCTCTGGAAACACCATATATTTT.

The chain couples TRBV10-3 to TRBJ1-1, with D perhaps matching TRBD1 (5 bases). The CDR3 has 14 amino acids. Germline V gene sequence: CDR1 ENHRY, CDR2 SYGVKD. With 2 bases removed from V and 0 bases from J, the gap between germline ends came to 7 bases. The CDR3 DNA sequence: TGTGCCATCAGTGAGCAGGGAATGAACACTGAAGCTTTCTTT. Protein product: CAISEQGMNTEAFF.

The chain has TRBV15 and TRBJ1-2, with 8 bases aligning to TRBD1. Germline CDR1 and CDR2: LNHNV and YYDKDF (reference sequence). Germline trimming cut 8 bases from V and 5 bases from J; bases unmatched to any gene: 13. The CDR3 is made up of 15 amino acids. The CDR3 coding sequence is TGTGCCACCGGGACGGACAGGGCCGCGTCGTATGGCTACACCTTC. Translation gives CATGTDRAASYGYTF.

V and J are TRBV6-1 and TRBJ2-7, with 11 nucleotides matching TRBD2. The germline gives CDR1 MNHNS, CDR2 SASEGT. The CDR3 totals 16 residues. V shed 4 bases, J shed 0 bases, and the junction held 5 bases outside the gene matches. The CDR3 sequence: CASSAFSGGASYEQYF. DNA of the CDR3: TGTGCCAGCAGTGCCTTTAGCGGGGGGGCCTCCTACGAGCAGTACTTC.

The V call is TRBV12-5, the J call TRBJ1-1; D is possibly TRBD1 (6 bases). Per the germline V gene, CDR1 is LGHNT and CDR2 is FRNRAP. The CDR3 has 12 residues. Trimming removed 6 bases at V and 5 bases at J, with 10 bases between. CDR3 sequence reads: CASGHTGTEAFF. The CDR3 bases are TGTGCTAGTGGACATACAGGGACTGAAGCTTTCTTT. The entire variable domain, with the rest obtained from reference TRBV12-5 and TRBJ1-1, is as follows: DARVTQTPRHKVTEMGQEVTMRCQPILGHNTVFWYRQTMMQGLELLAYFRNRAPLDDSGMPKDRFSAEMPDATLATLKIQPSEPRDSAVYFCASGHTGTEAFFGQGTRLTVV.

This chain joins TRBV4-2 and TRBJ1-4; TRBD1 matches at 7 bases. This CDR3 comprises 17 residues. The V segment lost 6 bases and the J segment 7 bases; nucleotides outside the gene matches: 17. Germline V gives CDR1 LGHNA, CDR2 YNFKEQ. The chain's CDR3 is CASRLTSLQGQGEKLFF. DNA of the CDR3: TGTGCCAGCAGGCTTACGAGCCTACAGGGGCAGGGTGAAAAACTGTTTTTT.

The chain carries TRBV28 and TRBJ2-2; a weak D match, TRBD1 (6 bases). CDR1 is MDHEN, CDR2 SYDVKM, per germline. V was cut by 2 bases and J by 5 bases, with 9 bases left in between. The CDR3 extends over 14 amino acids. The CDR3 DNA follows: TGTGCCAGCAGTTTAATGGGGGCGACCGGGGAGCTGTTTTTT. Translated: CASSLMGATGELFF. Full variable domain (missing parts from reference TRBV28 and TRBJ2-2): DVKVTQSSRYLVKRTGEKVFLECVQDMDHENMFWYRQDPGLGLRLIYFSYDVKMKEKGDIPEGYSVSREKKERFSLILESASTNQTSMYLCASSLMGATGELFFGEGSRLTVL.

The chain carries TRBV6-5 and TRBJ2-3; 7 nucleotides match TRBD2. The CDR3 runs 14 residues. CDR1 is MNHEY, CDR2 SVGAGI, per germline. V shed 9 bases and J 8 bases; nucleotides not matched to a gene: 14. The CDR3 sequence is CASNIASGARTQYF. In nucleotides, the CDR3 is TGTGCCAGTAATATTGCCAGCGGGGCCCGTACGCAGTATTTT.

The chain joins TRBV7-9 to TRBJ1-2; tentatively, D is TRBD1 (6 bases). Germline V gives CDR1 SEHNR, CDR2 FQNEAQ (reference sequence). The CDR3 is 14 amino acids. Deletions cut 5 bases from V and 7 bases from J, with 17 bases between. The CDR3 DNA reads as TGTGCCAGCAGCCTAAGCGCAGGACAGAGTGGCTACACCTTC. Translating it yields CASSLSAGQSGYTF.